The table lists the clone carrying this T cell receptor beta chain with many counts. Its matching antigen is unknown. Exclusion followed for patients with uncontrolled infection, other autoimmune disease, pregnancy or lactation. Amplified TCR beta CDR3 regions came from RNA transcripts. The HTBI primer set was used in a first-round RT-PCR of the TCR CDR3. TCRdb re-analysed the multiplex PCR reads in MiXCR, keeping a single row per CDR3 protein. The data contain about 350,000 distinct CDR3 sequences, 11% to 15% of them singletons. This sample is drawn from a study of T cells in Graves' hyperthyroidism and ophthalmopathy. Background on the study: Any treatment followed the collection of peripheral blood at initial diagnosis.

Study observations and caveats: Clonotypes that were expanded in thyroid above 0.001 mostly appeared in blood too. The model forecast ophthalmopathy, anticipating it by a median approximately 6 months before onset.

CDR3 length equals 14 residues. Germline V gene data show CDR1 as DFQATT and CDR2 as SNEGSKA (reference sequence). With 0 bases removed from V and 0 bases from J, the gap between germline ends came to 9 bases. The sequencing sample was made of blood. This TCR derives from a young woman with Graves' hyperthyroidism. This chain uses TRBV20-1 with TRBJ2-7; no clear D. The DNA of the CDR3 is TGCAGTGCTAGAGATATGACCACCTCCTACGAGCAGTACTTC. The encoded protein is CSARDMTTSYEQYF.